One sample yielded the 9 T cell receptor beta chains listed below, sequenced in a study of T-cell memory formation after mild COVID-19. TCRdb reprocessed the 5' RACE reads with MiXCR, giving one entry per CDR3 protein. The sample has 580,000 or so distinct CDR3 sequences, around 15% seen once. Sequencing was carried out using PBMCs or a T cell subset sorted from them (not recorded which). Receptors originate from an adult woman who had mild COVID-19 (a few samples of this study predate the infection). Cell type and time point are not known.

The J gene is TRBJ2-1, the V gene TRBV19; the D is unclear. CDR1 is LNHDA and CDR2 is SQIVND in the germline V gene (reference sequence). This CDR3 has 15 amino acids. Trimming removed 9 bases from V and 1 base from J, with 16 bases in between. CDR3 in DNA: TGTGCCAGCAGTTCTACTGCAGTGTCCTACAATGAGCAGTTCTTC. Translating it yields CASSSTAVSYNEQFF.

V usage is TRBV7-3 and J usage is TRBJ1-2; D remains unclear. CDR3 length equals 16 residues. Germline V gene lookup returns CDR1 SGHTA and CDR2 FQGTGA. Trimming removed 5 bases from V and 6 bases from J, with 22 bases in between. The CDR3 region has the DNA TGTGCCAGCAGCCCCCCGGTGGAGGGAAAAGGGAATGGCTACACCTTC. Translation gives CASSPPVEGKGNGYTF.

V is TRBV6-2 or TRBV6-3 and J is TRBJ2-2, with D perhaps matching TRBD1 or TRBD2 (5 bases each). CDR1 and CDR2 from the germline V gene are MNHEY and SVGEGT. The CDR3 sequence is 15 residues long. Between the trimmed V and J ends, which lost 4 bases and 4 bases, there was a span of 13 bases. The CDR3 protein is CASSSGTYSTGELFF. CDR3 DNA sequence: TGTGCCAGCAGTTCCGGGACCTACTCCACCGGGGAGCTGTTTTTT.

This clonotype came up a few times. The chain joins TRBV12-3 or TRBV12-4 to TRBJ1-4; a possible D gene is TRBD1 (5 bases). Trimming stripped 5 bases from V and 7 bases from J, with 20 bases between. This CDR3 has 16 amino acids. The CDR3 DNA is TGTGCCAGCAGTCCCTTCCAGGGTCCGGGTCTTGAAAAACTGTTTTTT. Encoded protein: CASSPFQGPGLEKLFF.

This clonotype has only a few counts. V is TRBV11-3 and J is TRBJ2-5; D may be TRBD1 or TRBD2 (5 bases each). V was pared by 2 bases and J by 4 bases, with 11 bases between. Germline CDR1 is SGHNT and CDR2 is YENEEA. The length of the CDR3 is 14 residues. CDR3 sequence reads: CASSLTGPGETQYF. DNA for the CDR3: TGTGCCAGCAGCTTAACGGGGCCGGGAGAGACCCAGTACTTC.

The chain uses TRBV29-1 and TRBJ2-1; D is ambiguous. There are 11 residues in the CDR3. Germline values: CDR1 SQVTM, CDR2 ANQGSEA. With 2 bases removed from V and 12 bases from J, the gap between germline ends came to 11 bases. The CDR3 spells CSVEKTPWQFF. The CDR3 bases are TGCAGCGTTGAAAAGACTCCCTGGCAGTTCTTC.

This rearrangement joins TRBV2 to TRBJ2-3, with TRBD2 matching over 13 bases. The germline CDR1 and CDR2 sequences are SNHLY and FYNNEI. The CDR3 contains 15 residues. V shed 6 bases, J shed 6 bases, and the junction held 6 bases outside the gene matches. In DNA, the CDR3 is TGTGCCAGCAGCGGGACTAGCGGGAAGGGGGATACGCAGTATTTT. Its translation is CASSGTSGKGDTQYF.

A few counts support this clonotype. The chain employs TRBV5-1 and TRBJ2-5; 7 bases line up with TRBD1. The length of the CDR3 is 17 residues. The ends lost 0 bases at V and 2 bases at J; junction bases unmatched: 10. CDR1 SGHRS and CDR2 YFSETQ come from the germline V gene. The chain's CDR3 is CASSLEPTGEYQETQYF. In nucleotides, the CDR3 is TGCGCCAGCAGCTTGGAACCCACAGGGGAGTATCAAGAGACCCAGTACTTC.

This clonotype was counted between two and nine times. The chain is built from TRBV6-2 or TRBV6-3 and TRBJ2-3, with D tentatively TRBD1 or TRBD2 (5 bases each). V was clipped by 0 bases and J by 2 bases, with 9 bases between them. Germline lookup yields CDR1 MNHEY and CDR2 SVGEGT. The CDR3 extends over 15 amino acids. The CDR3: CASSYSTGPTDTQYF. CDR3 coding DNA: TGTGCCAGCAGTTACTCGACGGGGCCCACAGATACGCAGTATTTT.